The 14 T cell receptor beta chains given below trace back to one sample, sequenced in a study of cytomegalovirus exposure and HLA in healthy donors. The primer mix had 60 Vbeta and 13 Jbeta primers. Data came from immunoSEQ multiplex PCR; TCRdb stores just in-frame clones and leaves some out. The repertoire includes around 140,000 clones, over 60% of them detected once, and about 1% sits in the top ten. Sequencing was carried out using PBMCs. The receptors shown here come from a woman aged 55-69 years in good health and CMV-seronegative.

The genes are TRBV28 and TRBJ2-7, with TRBD1 matching 8 bases. V shed 7 bases, J shed 0 bases, and the junction held 5 bases outside the gene matches. There are 14 residues in the CDR3. Germline V gene sequence: CDR1 MDHEN, CDR2 SYDVKM. Here the CDR3 reads CASTPGGPSYEQYF. In nucleotides, the CDR3 is TGTGCCAGCACCCCAGGGGGCCCCTCCTACGAGCAGTACTTC.

This chain joins TRBV19 and TRBJ1-1, with TRBD1 matching 7 bases. Trimming cost V 3 bases and J 10 bases; bases outside gene matches: 11. This CDR3 has 14 residues. Per the germline V gene, CDR1 is LNHDA and CDR2 is SQIVND (reference sequence). As DNA, the CDR3 is TGTGCCAGTAGTATTGGGCCTCCCAGGGGGTTAGCTTTCTTT. It codes for CASSIGPPRGLAFF.

The genes are TRBV5-4 and TRBJ1-2; possibly TRBD1 for D (6 bases). V lost 4 bases to trimming and J lost 0 bases, with 19 bases between them. Germline V gene data show CDR1 as SGHNT and CDR2 as YYREEE (reference sequence). The CDR3 contains 17 residues. DNA for the CDR3: TGTGCCAGCAGCGGGGGCTTGGCGCCCCGAGCTAACTATGGCTACACCTTC. Its translation: CASSGGLAPRANYGYTF.

The rearrangement links TRBV15 to TRBJ1-4; D uncertain. This CDR3 is built from 14 residues. CDR1 and CDR2 from the germline V gene are LNHNV and YYDKDF (reference sequence). Trimming pared 8 bases from V and 2 bases from J, leaving 12 bases between. The CDR3 reads CATHVAGTNEKLFF. DNA for the CDR3: TGTGCCACCCACGTTGCGGGGACTAATGAAAAACTGTTTTTT.

The V call is TRBV2, the J call TRBJ1-5; TRBD1 agrees at 7 bases. After removal of 5 bases from V and 6 bases from J, the junction contained 4 bases not matched to a gene. The CDR3 extends over 13 amino acids. The V gene's germline CDR1 is SNHLY and CDR2 FYNNEI. CDR3 loop: CASSQQGTQPQHF. The CDR3 DNA follows: TGTGCCAGCAGTCAACAGGGGACTCAGCCCCAGCATTTT.

The chain has TRBV28 and TRBJ1-2; TRBD1 is a possible D gene (5 bases). Trimming stripped 6 bases from V and 4 bases from J, with 9 bases between. The CDR3 has 12 amino acids. Germline assignment: CDR1 MDHEN and CDR2 SYDVKM. The DNA of the CDR3 is TGTGCCAGCAGGGTAGGGGTCTATGGCTACACCTTC. It is translated as CASRVGVYGYTF.

The chain carries TRBV29-1 and TRBJ1-1; a possible D gene is TRBD1 (6 bases). The CDR3 is made up of 13 amino acids. The V end was cut by 4 bases, the J end by 1 base, with 10 bases between. Per the germline V gene, CDR1 is SQVTM and CDR2 is ANQGSEA. For the CDR3, the DNA is TGCAGCGTTGCAGGGACAAGGAACACTGAAGCTTTCTTT. Amino acid sequence: CSVAGTRNTEAFF.

The chain uses TRBV27 and TRBJ1-5; no clear D. Germline CDR1 is MNHEY and CDR2 is SMNVEV (reference sequence). Trimming cost V 2 bases and J 4 bases, with 6 bases left between them. The CDR3 runs 13 residues. The CDR3 loop is CASSLNWNQPQHF. In DNA, the CDR3 is TGTGCCAGCAGTTTAAACTGGAATCAGCCCCAGCATTTT.

V is TRBV14 and J is TRBJ2-7; D perhaps matches TRBD1 (6 bases). CDR1 is SGHDN, CDR2 FVKESK, per germline. V was clipped by 0 bases and J by 3 bases, with 15 bases between them. The CDR3 is made up of 16 amino acids. CDR3 DNA sequence: TGTGCCAGCAGCCAAGAACGGCAGGGGCTCCGCTACGAGCAGTACTTC. Translating gives CASSQERQGLRYEQYF. The variable domain in full, completed from reference TRBV14 and TRBJ2-7, reads EAGVTQFPSHSVIEKGQTVTLRCDPISGHDNLYWYRRVMGKEIKFLLHFVKESKQDESGMPNNRFLAERTGGTYSTLKVQPAELEDSGVYFCASSQERQGLRYEQYFGPGTRLTVT.

This chain uses TRBV4-1 with TRBJ1-3, with no clear D. Germline-derived CDR1 and CDR2 are MGHRA and YSYEKL. The CDR3 runs to 14 residues. Trimming shortened V by 1 base and J by 0 bases, and 4 bases separated the two germline ends. Written as DNA, the CDR3 is TGCGCCAGCAGCCAAGGTTACTCTGGAAACACCATATATTTT. It yields the protein CASSQGYSGNTIYF.

The V and J genes are TRBV7-9 and TRBJ2-7; 8 bases agree with TRBD2. Trimming cost V 5 bases and J 6 bases; bases outside gene matches: 6. The germline gives CDR1 SEHNR, CDR2 FQNEAQ (reference sequence). This CDR3 contains 13 residues. CDR3 bases: TGTGCCAGCAGCCCAAGCGGGAGTCGCGAGCAGTACTTC. Translated: CASSPSGSREQYF.

The V and J genes are TRBV4-1 and TRBJ2-7; the D gene is possibly TRBD1 (5 bases). CDR1 MGHRA and CDR2 YSYEKL come from the germline V gene. This CDR3 comprises 15 residues. V was cut by 4 bases and J by 0 bases, with 13 bases left in between. CDR3 DNA: TGCGCCAGCAGCCCCCAGGACAAGGACTCCTACGAGCAGTACTTC. It specifies CASSPQDKDSYEQYF.

The chain joins TRBV10-3 to TRBJ2-2, with 7 positions matching TRBD2. Germline lookup yields CDR1 ENHRY and CDR2 SYGVKD. The junction had 2 bases not matched to a gene; V was cut back by 2 bases and J by 5 bases. This CDR3 is 14 amino acids long. The CDR3 spells CAISEAGATGELFF. CDR3 nucleotides: TGTGCCATCAGTGAGGCGGGAGCAACCGGGGAGCTGTTTTTT.

The CDR3 DNA is TGTGCCAGCAGGCCAACATCTCGAAACACCGGGGAGCTGTTTTTT. This sequence encodes CASRPTSRNTGELFF. This rearrangement joins TRBV2 to TRBJ2-2; D is undetermined. CDR1 SNHLY and CDR2 FYNNEI come from the germline V gene. Trimming took 6 bases from V and 2 from J, leaving 13 bases between them. The length of the CDR3 is 15 residues.